The T cell receptor (beta chain) under discussion was sequenced for a study of T-cell memory formation after mild COVID-19. For the study at large: TCR clusters showed largely donor specificity.

The CDR3 contains 16 residues. TCRdb analysed the 5' RACE reads with MiXCR anew, one entry per CDR3 protein. The table has some 450,000 distinct CDR3 sequences, roughly 18% seen once. The sequencing sample was made of PBMCs or a T cell subset sorted from them (not recorded which). The receptor was isolated from a man in his late teens or twenties who had mild COVID-19 (a few samples of this study predate the infection). Cell type and time point are not known. The V gene is TRBV21-1, the J gene TRBJ2-2; the table names TRBD1, a call not compared with the DNA. TRBV21-1 is tagged as a pseudogene. The CDR3 loop reads CASSPSAQGNTGELFF. The CDR3 nucleotides are TGTGCCAGCAGCCCCTCGGCGCAGGGGAACACCGGGGAGCTGTTTTTT.